The sequence of this TCR beta chain was determined in a study of T cell responses to AZD1222 COVID-19 vaccine. About the research overall: Second-dose recipients at about 4 or about 12 weeks were treated as one pooled group. Overall study results and limits: When two AZD1222 doses had been given, Spike-specific TCR breadth and depth rose. The donors showed a predominance of white British ancestry and of females, with possible underestimation of clonal diversity.

The V gene's germline CDR1 is MGHDK and CDR2 SYGVNS. CDR3 size: 14 residues. Trimming took 9 bases from V and 5 from J, leaving 20 bases between them. Clones were read by immunoSEQ multiplex PCR, and TCRdb kept only the in-frame ones, dropping some. The table has approximately 180,000 clones, about 90% seen once. Worth noting for this clone: What it recognizes is unknown.

The TCR originated in an adult in good health. The specimen comprised peripheral blood, sampled on day 0 of AZD1222 vaccination. The chain has TRBV25-1 and TRBJ2-7; D gene ambiguous. The CDR3 DNA follows: TGTGCCAGTTCGACCGGCCAGCTATCCCACGAGCAGTACTTC. Translation: CASSTGQLSHEQYF.